This TCR beta chain was identified during a study of OX40 agonist ivuxolimab in advanced cancers. The germline gives CDR1 SQVTM, CDR2 ANQGSEA. Trimming took 7 bases from V and 5 from J, leaving 17 bases between them. This CDR3 spans 14 amino acids. Assay: immunoSEQ multiplex PCR; the TCRdb copy retains only in-frame clones and omits some. The sample carries 35,000 or so clones, almost 85% recorded once. The sequences come from CD4+ or CD8+ T cells sorted from blood, collected in a trial of the OX40 agonist ivuxolimab. J is TRBJ1-4 and V is TRBV29-1; maybe TRBD1 (5 bases). The TCR sequence derives from an adult with an advanced solid tumor such as melanoma, head and neck, liver or kidney cancer. The CDR3 loop reads CSAGGGIMNEKLFF. CDR3 in DNA: TGCAGCGCTGGGGGGGGGATAATGAATGAAAAACTGTTTTTT.